These 10 T cell receptor beta chains share one sample of origin, sequenced in a study of T cells after yellow fever vaccination. TCRdb independently ran MiXCR on the 5' RACE reads; one entry per CDR3 protein. The sample lists 110,000 to 150,000 distinct CDR3 sequences, more than 6.5% occurring once. This sample comprised CD4+ T cells sorted from PBMCs, obtained 10 days after the yellow fever booster vaccination. The origin of the receptors is a man aged 30 to 39 who received the YFV17D yellow fever vaccine.

This clonotype has ten or more counts. The chain couples TRBV6-5 to TRBJ2-7; 10 nucleotides agree with TRBD2. The CDR3 runs to 15 residues. V dropped 4 bases and J dropped 6; count of bases not matched to a gene: 9. Germline lookup yields CDR1 MNHEY and CDR2 SVGAGI. The CDR3 region has the DNA TGTGCCAGCAGTTGGCGGGGGTTAGCGGGAGGCGAGCAGTACTTC. Translated: CASSWRGLAGGEQYF.

This clonotype was seen at least ten times. CDR3 in DNA: TGTGCCATCAGGTCGGAGGGGCGTCTCTCCTACAATGAGCAGTTCTTC. Translated: CAIRSEGRLSYNEQFF. The V call is TRBV10-3, the J call TRBJ2-1; possible D gene TRBD2, 6 bases. The V gene's germline CDR1 is ENHRY and CDR2 SYGVKD. Trimming took 6 bases from V and 0 from J, leaving 15 bases between them. The CDR3 loop spans 16 amino acids.

This clonotype was seen many times. This chain connects TRBV12-3 or TRBV12-4 to TRBJ2-7; 8 bases match TRBD2. The CDR3 loop spans 17 amino acids. J was trimmed by 7 bases and V by 0 bases; bases with no gene match: 14. The CDR3 spells CASSLALPGGPPREQYF. CDR3 coding DNA: TGTGCCAGCAGTTTAGCCCTTCCGGGAGGGCCCCCTAGGGAGCAGTACTTC.

This clonotype has a count of ten or more. J is TRBJ1-2 and V is TRBV10-3; TRBD1 agrees at 7 bases. The CDR3 is 13 residues long. V lost 7 bases, J lost 3 bases, and 5 bases stayed unmatched. Per the germline V gene, CDR1 is ENHRY and CDR2 is SYGVKD. DNA of the CDR3: TGTGCCATCATGAAGGGGGCGGACTATGGCTACACCTTC. Translated, it gives CAIMKGADYGYTF.

Concerning this clonotype: One junction end does not reproduce the germline sequence, and a read error may be involved. The genes are TRBV7-7 and TRBJ2-5, with TRBD2 identical over 11 bases. The CDR3 totals 15 residues. Germline V gene data show CDR1 as SSHAT and CDR2 as FNYEAQ (reference sequence). This CDR3 reads CASSLRLAGRETQYF. In DNA form, the CDR3 reads TGTGCTAGCAGCTTAAGACTAGCGGGGCGAGAGACCCAGTACTTC.

This clonotype has at least ten counts. This chain links TRBV9 with TRBJ2-7; a possible D gene is TRBD2 (6 bases). This CDR3 has 16 residues. CDR1 is SGDLS and CDR2 is YYNGEE in the germline V gene. Between the trimmed V and J ends, which lost 3 bases and 4 bases, there was a span of 20 bases. The CDR3 is CASSAGQEGGLYEQYF. CDR3 nucleotide sequence: TGTGCCAGCAGCGCCGGTCAGGAAGGTGGACTATACGAGCAGTACTTC.

This clonotype was seen repeatedly, ten times or more. V usage is TRBV7-9 and J usage is TRBJ1-4; 9 bases agree with TRBD1. Germline trimming cut 5 bases from V and 12 bases from J; bases unmatched to any gene: 13. There are 15 residues in the CDR3. Germline assignment: CDR1 SEHNR and CDR2 FQNEAQ (reference sequence). The CDR3 loop is CASSRTGTGYTELFF. The CDR3 coding sequence is TGTGCCAGCAGCCGAACCGGGACAGGGTATACGGAACTGTTTTTT.

This clonotype came up many times. The V call is TRBV7-6, the J call TRBJ1-3; D is undetermined. Between the trimmed V and J ends, which lost 5 bases and 2 bases, there was a span of 10 bases. The CDR3 length is 14 residues. Per the germline V gene, CDR1 is SGHVS and CDR2 is FNYEAQ. The CDR3 coding sequence is TGTGCCAGCAGCCCACGACTGCCTGGAAACACCATATATTTT. Encoded protein: CASSPRLPGNTIYF. The full variable domain, completed using reference TRBV7-6 and TRBJ1-3, is GAGVSQSPRYKVTKRGQDVALRCDPISGHVSLYWYRQALGQGPEFLTYFNYEAQQDKSGLPNDRFSAERPEGSISTLTIQRTEQRDSAMYRCASSPRLPGNTIYFGEGSWLTVV.

This clonotype was seen repeatedly, ten times or more. The chain uses TRBV5-1 and TRBJ2-1, with 7 bases identical to TRBD2. V lost 4 bases and J lost 7; bases outside the gene matches: 14. CDR3 length: 16 residues. CDR1 is SGHRS, CDR2 YFSETQ, per germline. The CDR3: CASSAGTTVTGNEQFF. CDR3 bases: TGCGCCAGCAGCGCCGGGACTACAGTTACGGGGAATGAGCAGTTCTTC.

This clonotype has just a few counts. The chain is built from TRBV7-2 and TRBJ2-7; 8 nucleotides agree with TRBD1. Per germline, CDR1 SGHTA and CDR2 FQGNSA. With 8 bases clipped from V and 1 base from J, the junction kept 7 bases outside the gene matches. This CDR3 has 14 amino acids. In nucleotides, the CDR3 is TGTGCCAGCCTATCCGGGACAGGATCCTACGAGCAGTACTTC. This encodes CASLSGTGSYEQYF.